This entry lists 28 T cell receptor beta chains sequenced from one sample in a study of shared clonotypes between healthy human individuals (dated by TCRdb to 2018 to 2021). The library was produced with the immunoSEQ multiplex PCR assay. Here the immuneACCESS table is served through TCRdb, limited to in-frame sequences with V and J called. Missing clones are a known gap in these copies; in checked studies unresolved V genes cover under half, and the rest lacks a known reason. For this sample there are hundreds of thousands of clones; around 96% appear just once. About 0.11% of the sample is held by the ten biggest clonotypes. CD8 naive samples were CD45RO-negative cells positively selected for CCR7, giving a CD45RA+CCR7+ population that excluded TemRA cells. The sample consisted of naive CD8+ T cells sorted from blood. This specimen's cell subset or site label, per the study, means: CD45RA+CCR7+. These receptors came from a woman between 25 and 40 years old in good health.

The chain has TRBV27 and TRBJ2-7, with D perhaps TRBD1 (6 bases). The CDR3 runs 11 residues. CDR1 and CDR2 (germline): MNHEY, SMNVEV (reference sequence). Trimming stripped 8 bases from V and 3 bases from J, with 8 bases between. The CDR3 DNA sequence: TGTGCCAGCCAAGGGGGCTACGAGCAGTACTTC. This sequence encodes CASQGGYEQYF.

The V and J genes are TRBV4-1 and TRBJ2-1; 10 nucleotides match TRBD2. This CDR3 has 18 residues. J gave up 5 bases and V 1 base, and 11 bases lay outside the gene matches. Germline V gives CDR1 MGHRA, CDR2 YSYEKL. The CDR3 sequence is CASSQGVQSGRANNEQFF. The DNA for the CDR3 is TGCGCCAGCAGCCAAGGCGTTCAGAGCGGGAGGGCCAACAATGAGCAGTTCTTC.

This chain joins TRBV4-1 and TRBJ1-2; a weak D match, TRBD1 (5 bases). This CDR3 has 15 residues. In germline, CDR1 is MGHRA, CDR2 YSYEKL. The ends were cut back, 1 base at V and 4 bases at J, with 13 bases in the middle. For the CDR3, the DNA is TGCGCCAGCAGCCAAGGGAGACACGGGACCTATGGCTACACCTTC. It translates to CASSQGRHGTYGYTF.

J is TRBJ2-7 and V is TRBV28; possibly TRBD1 for D (6 bases). Germline V CDR1 and CDR2: MDHEN, SYDVKM. The CDR3 contains 15 residues. The V end was cut by 4 bases, the J end by 0 bases, with 13 bases between. Written as DNA, the CDR3 is TGTGCCAGCAGTTCCCCCCAGGGGACCTCCTACGAGCAGTACTTC. Its protein product is CASSSPQGTSYEQYF.

V and J are TRBV6-1 and TRBJ2-1; D remains unclear. The CDR3 extends over 13 amino acids. Germline V gene data show CDR1 as MNHNS and CDR2 as SASEGT. The V end lost 3 bases, the J end lost 7 bases, and 10 bases lay between the germline ends. CDR3 in amino acids: CASSDRALNEQFF. CDR3 nucleotide sequence: TGTGCCAGCAGTGATAGGGCCCTGAATGAGCAGTTCTTC.

This clone was observed a single time. V gene TRBV7-9 combines with J gene TRBJ1-2, with D unclear. Looked up from germline, CDR1 is SEHNR and CDR2 is FQNEAQ (reference sequence). CDR3 length: 15 residues. V lost 6 bases and J 2 bases, leaving 16 bases between the germline ends. CDR3 region: CASRPALAPNYGYTF. As DNA, the CDR3 is TGTGCCAGCAGACCGGCCCTGGCACCCAACTATGGCTACACCTTC. The full variable domain, its missing parts supplied by reference TRBV7-9 and TRBJ1-2, is DTGVSQNPRHKITKRGQNVTFRCDPISEHNRLYWYRQTLGQGPEFLTYFQNEAQLEKSRLLSDRFSAERPKGSFSTLEIQRTEQGDSAMYLCASRPALAPNYGYTFGSGTRLTVV.

This chain uses TRBV6-5 with TRBJ1-2; no reliable D call. This CDR3 is built from 14 residues. The germline CDR1 and CDR2 sequences are MNHEY and SVGAGI. V dropped 6 bases and J dropped 10 bases, with 21 bases sitting between them. The CDR3 is CASRNDNLELIYTF. The CDR3 nucleotides are TGTGCCAGCAGAAACGACAACCTTGAGCTTATCTACACCTTC.

This clone came up once. The genes are TRBV28 and TRBJ2-2, with TRBD2 matching 10 bases. The ends lost 3 bases at V and 4 bases at J; junction bases unmatched: 11. The CDR3 extends over 18 amino acids. Germline V gene data show CDR1 as MDHEN and CDR2 as SYDVKM. The DNA of the CDR3 is TGTGCCAGCAGTTTTCTTCTAGCGGGAGAAGAGGCCACCGGGGAGCTGTTTTTT. It yields the protein CASSFLLAGEEATGELFF.

Points on this clone: Additional DNA sequences in this sample encode the identical CDR3. V and J are TRBV5-6 and TRBJ2-2; possible D gene TRBD2, 5 bases. V was cut by 4 bases and J by 6 bases, with 7 bases left in between. CDR1 and CDR2 from the germline V gene are SGHDT and YYEEEE. The CDR3 loop spans 12 amino acids. CDR3: CASSLGAGELFF. CDR3 DNA: TGTGCCAGCAGCCTCGGGGCCGGGGAGCTGTTTTTT.

This clone showed up just once. This rearrangement joins TRBV5-1 to TRBJ1-2; maybe TRBD1 (6 bases). The V gene lost 0 bases and the J gene lost 8 bases, with 17 bases spanning the gap. The V gene's germline CDR1 is SGHRS and CDR2 YFSETQ. This CDR3 is 15 amino acids long. In nucleotides, the CDR3 is TGCGCCAGCAGCTTGGAGAAAACAGGGACGTTCGGCTACACCTTC. Protein: CASSLEKTGTFGYTF.

Comments on this clone: At the DNA level, this CDR3 is encoded by other sequences in the same sample as well. This chain links TRBV9 with TRBJ2-2; D gene unclear. Per the germline V gene, CDR1 is SGDLS and CDR2 is YYNGEE. With 3 bases removed from V and 4 bases from J, the gap between germline ends came to 1 base. This CDR3 has 11 amino acids. CDR3 sequence (DNA): TGTGCCAGCAGCGCCACCGGGGAGCTGTTTTTT. This sequence encodes CASSATGELFF.

The chain recombines TRBV7-8 with TRBJ2-3; TRBD2 matches at 12 bases. This CDR3 comprises 18 residues. V shed 3 bases and J 0 bases; nucleotides not matched to a gene: 7. Germline CDR1 SGHVS, CDR2 FQNEAQ. The CDR3 sequence is CASSFTTSGRGSTDTQYF. As DNA, the CDR3 is TGTGCCAGCAGCTTCACGACTAGCGGGAGAGGAAGCACAGATACGCAGTATTTT.

The V gene is TRBV27, the J gene TRBJ1-1; tentatively, D is TRBD1 (5 bases). Germline CDR1 and CDR2: MNHEY and SMNVEV (reference sequence). V was cut by 6 bases and J by 6 bases, with 17 bases left in between. The CDR3 contains 14 residues. The CDR3: CASRLGGVGAEAFF. In DNA, the CDR3 is TGTGCCAGCAGACTTGGGGGGGTAGGGGCTGAAGCTTTCTTT.

V is TRBV2 and J is TRBJ1-1, with D possibly being TRBD1 (6 bases). V was cut by 5 bases and J by 14 bases, with 18 bases left in between. In germline, CDR1 is SNHLY, CDR2 FYNNEI. The CDR3 covers 12 residues. The CDR3 DNA sequence: TGTGCCAGCAGTACTCCAACAGGGCCGGGCTTCTTT. Translation gives CASSTPTGPGFF.

This chain joins TRBV4-1 and TRBJ2-7; TRBD2 might be the D (7 bases). In germline, CDR1 is MGHRA, CDR2 YSYEKL. The CDR3 is made up of 15 amino acids. Trimming removed 3 bases at V and 4 bases at J, with 16 bases between. The CDR3 coding sequence is TGCGCCAGCAGCCATGGCACAGGGACTAAATACGAGCAGTACTTC. This gives the protein CASSHGTGTKYEQYF.

DNA of the CDR3: TGTGCCAGCAGTTTACAGGGCACAGATACGCAGTATTTT. Encoded protein: CASSLQGTDTQYF. V usage is TRBV13 and J usage is TRBJ2-3; a weak D match, TRBD1 (5 bases). CDR3 length: 13 amino acids. The V gene lost 6 bases and the J gene lost 1 base, with 8 bases spanning the gap. Germline values: CDR1 PRHDT, CDR2 FYEKMQ (reference sequence).

For the CDR3, the DNA is TGTGCCAGCAGTTTCACTTCGGAAGATACGCAGTATTTT. This translates into CASSFTSEDTQYF. The V gene is TRBV28, the J gene TRBJ2-3, with D unclear. CDR1 is MDHEN and CDR2 is SYDVKM in the germline V gene. This CDR3 region has 13 residues. Between the trimmed V and J ends, which lost 3 bases and 5 bases, there was a span of 9 bases.

The chain carries TRBV20-1 and TRBJ2-7; no reliable D call. The CDR3 extends over 11 amino acids. V dropped 2 bases and J dropped 2 bases, with 4 bases sitting between them. Germline V gene sequence: CDR1 DFQATT, CDR2 SNEGSKA (reference sequence). The CDR3 here is CSARLAYEQYF. The CDR3 DNA reads as TGCAGTGCTAGACTAGCCTACGAGCAGTACTTC.

This rearrangement joins TRBV19 to TRBJ2-7, with 8 bases lining up with TRBD2. The V and J ends lost 8 bases and 6 bases, in that order; junction bases with no gene match: 15. The CDR3 contains 15 residues. CDR1 LNHDA and CDR2 SQIVND come from the germline V gene (reference sequence). The CDR3 sequence is CASGRDREGHSEQYF. The CDR3 DNA sequence: TGTGCCAGTGGGCGGGATCGGGAGGGCCACTCCGAGCAGTACTTC.

The J gene is TRBJ1-2, the V gene TRBV6-6; perhaps TRBD1 as D (6 bases). CDR3 length: 15 amino acids. Between the trimmed V and J ends, which lost 6 bases and 7 bases, there was a span of 21 bases. Germline lookup yields CDR1 MNHNY and CDR2 SVGAGI (reference sequence). The CDR3 bases are TGTGCCAGCAGCCCAAGCTCGGGGGCGAAATTTGGCTACACCTTC. It specifies CASSPSSGAKFGYTF.

This clone was seen once. The genes are TRBV6-1 and TRBJ1-2, with D perhaps TRBD1 (6 bases). The CDR3 totals 14 residues. Trimming removed 10 bases from V and 1 base from J, with 16 bases in between. The germline V gene encodes CDR1 MNHNS and CDR2 SASEGT. CDR3 sequence reads: CAIPSSGVNYGYTF. DNA for the CDR3: TGTGCCATCCCAAGTTCAGGGGTTAACTATGGCTACACCTTC.

The CDR3 bases are TGTGCCAGCAGTTTAGATGCGGGAGGTCTCAATGAGCAGTTCTTC. It is translated as CASSLDAGGLNEQFF. The J gene is TRBJ2-1, the V gene TRBV28; TRBD2 aligns across 8 bases. This CDR3 has 15 amino acids. The V and J ends lost 2 bases and 6 bases, in that order; junction bases with no gene match: 6. CDR1 is MDHEN and CDR2 is SYDVKM in the germline V gene.

V gene TRBV13 combines with J gene TRBJ1-1; no clear D gene. V shed 6 bases and J shed 1 base, with 9 bases lying between them. This CDR3 spans 13 amino acids. Germline CDR1 PRHDT, CDR2 FYEKMQ (reference sequence). The CDR3 nucleotides read TGTGCCAGCAGTGGACTGAAGAACACTGAAGCTTTCTTT. Its protein product is CASSGLKNTEAFF.

This chain connects TRBV13 to TRBJ2-5; 10 bases fit TRBD1. The J call is in doubt because the DNA end fits TRBJ2-7 better. Germline values: CDR1 PRHDT, CDR2 FYEKMQ (reference sequence). The length of the CDR3 is 15 residues. The CDR3 here is CASSLGVGTGDEQYF. The CDR3 nucleotides read TGTGCCAGCAGCTTAGGCGTCGGGACAGGGGACGAGCAGTACTTC.

The V and J genes are TRBV28 and TRBJ1-2, with a tentative D call TRBD1 (5 bases). The CDR3 extends over 13 amino acids. CDR1 is MDHEN, CDR2 SYDVKM, per germline. V dropped 3 bases and J dropped 8 bases, with 13 bases sitting between them. CDR3 DNA: TGTGCCAGCAGTTTTTCGAGGGGTGAGGGCTACACCTTC. Its protein product is CASSFSRGEGYTF.

This clone showed up just once. J is TRBJ2-7 and V is TRBV5-6; D perhaps matches TRBD2 (5 bases). This CDR3 has 17 residues. The V gene lost 4 bases and the J gene lost 2 bases, with 22 bases spanning the gap. Germline assignment: CDR1 SGHDT and CDR2 YYEEEE. The CDR3 reads CASSENPGGASPYEQYF. DNA of the CDR3: TGTGCCAGCAGCGAAAATCCTGGAGGTGCTTCACCCTACGAGCAGTACTTC.

The chain links TRBV2 to TRBJ1-3; 7 nucleotides line up with TRBD1. This CDR3 spans 19 amino acids. CDR1 and CDR2 (germline): SNHLY, FYNNEI. Germline trimming cut 7 bases from V and 1 base from J; bases unmatched to any gene: 19. For the CDR3, the DNA is TGTGCCAGCAAAGTTTTAGTTCGACCGGGACAGCAGTCTGGAAACACCATATATTTT. Protein: CASKVLVRPGQQSGNTIYF.

The J gene is TRBJ2-7, the V gene TRBV28, with 8 bases aligning to TRBD2. CDR3 length: 17 amino acids. Unmatched junction bases numbered 21, after V lost 8 bases and J lost 6 bases. Germline V gene data show CDR1 as MDHEN and CDR2 as SYDVKM. In nucleotides, the CDR3 is TGTGCCAGCCGGGGCGGGGGGCAAGGGACAAGACCCGTCGAGCAGTACTTC. This encodes CASRGGGQGTRPVEQYF.